This entry features one T cell receptor (beta chain) sequence. Sequenced by immunoSEQ multiplex PCR; TCRdb stores in-frame clones only, minus some. The data hold tens of thousands of clones, with approximately 90% observed a single time. Any history of autoimmune disease or systemic immunosuppression disqualified patients. The investigators sampled blood at baseline, at cycle 4 day 1, and at cycle 7 day 1. The data stem from a study of OX40 agonist ivuxolimab in advanced cancers. As for the study in general: Ivuxolimab, an antibody that agonizes OX40 (CD134), was administered to the patients.

The sample consisted of CD4+ or CD8+ T cells sorted from blood, taken in a trial of the OX40 agonist ivuxolimab. The clonotype originates from an adult with an advanced solid tumor such as melanoma, head and neck, liver or kidney cancer.

CDR3 bases: TGTGCCAGCAGTGGCCCGGGGGGAGGAAGTTGGGAGCAGTACTTC. Protein sequence: CASSGPGGGSWEQYF. The chain couples TRBV6-5 to TRBJ2-7; 7 bases are shared with TRBD2. V trimming: 5 bases; J trimming: 7 bases; junction bases outside the gene matches: 14. The germline V gene encodes CDR1 MNHEY and CDR2 SVGAGI. The CDR3 totals 15 residues.